This entry is about one TCR beta chain. Antigen specificity is unknown. This entry is derived from a study of T cell responses to AZD1222 COVID-19 vaccine. Study context: Pooled in the analysis were second doses at about 4 or about 12 weeks.

Germline-derived CDR1 and CDR2 are MNHEY and SVGEGT. Trimming took off 0 bases at V and 9 bases at J, with 14 bases between the two ends. The CDR3 runs to 14 residues. Assay: immunoSEQ multiplex PCR; the TCRdb copy retains only in-frame clones and omits some. The sample contains 80,000 or so clones, roughly 82% of which appear only once. Study-wide results and caveats: There were mostly white British donors and more females than males, and clonal diversity was possibly underestimated. A rise in Spike-specific TCR breadth and depth followed two AZD1222 doses. Nearly half of spike-specific TCRs reportedly target unmutated variant regions.

The TCR originated in an adult in good health. The sequences come from peripheral blood, collected on day 0 of AZD1222 vaccination. The gene calls are TRBV6-2 or TRBV6-3 and TRBJ1-1; D not certain. For the CDR3, the DNA is TGTGCCAGCAGTTACTCCGCCCAAGCCTTTAAAGCTTTCTTT. Encoded protein: CASSYSAQAFKAFF.